The 23 T cell receptor beta chains below come from one sample, sequenced in a study of control samples from healthy donors and cancer patients. Sequencing was performed with immunoSEQ multiplex PCR; in TCRdb, only in-frame clones are kept and a portion is missing. The table records about 160,000 clones, around 96% of them present only once. Source material: blood. All receptors come from a woman in her thirties or forties in good health.

The chain links TRBV4-3 to TRBJ1-2, with 12 bases that match TRBD1. The CDR3 is made up of 18 amino acids. The V gene's germline CDR1 is LGHNA and CDR2 YSLEER. With V trimmed by 0 bases and J by 3 bases, 8 bases remained unmatched. CDR3 region: CASSQEWDRGRKDYGYTF. CDR3 coding DNA: TGCGCCAGCAGCCAAGAATGGGACAGGGGGCGCAAGGACTATGGCTACACCTTC.

The V gene is TRBV7-2, the J gene TRBJ2-5; the D gene is possibly TRBD2 (5 bases). CDR3 size: 14 residues. In germline, CDR1 is SGHTA, CDR2 FQGNSA. Trimming pared 1 base from V and 5 bases from J, leaving 11 bases between. CDR3 region: CASSLGGSGETQYF. CDR3 nucleotide sequence: TGTGCCAGCAGCTTAGGCGGGTCGGGGGAGACCCAGTACTTC.

The CDR3, as DNA: TGTGCCAGCAGCTCGAACTGGGACATCTCCTACAATGAGCAGTTCTTC. Its translation: CASSSNWDISYNEQFF. The chain links TRBV7-2 to TRBJ2-1, with D maybe TRBD1 (6 bases). The CDR3 is made up of 16 amino acids. CDR1 and CDR2 from the germline V gene are SGHTA and FQGNSA. V gave up 4 bases and J gave up 0 bases, with 13 bases separating them.

This clone was observed a few times. This chain joins TRBV4-1 and TRBJ2-7, with TRBD2 matching 8 bases. Trimming at V came to 4 bases and at J to 2 bases, leaving 10 bases not matched to a gene. Germline assignment: CDR1 MGHRA and CDR2 YSYEKL. The CDR3 covers 16 residues. CDR3 region: CASSPISGTGTYEQYF. CDR3 nucleotide sequence: TGCGCCAGCAGCCCTATTAGCGGGACGGGGACCTACGAGCAGTACTTC.

The chain links TRBV3-1 (or the pseudogene TRBV3-2) to TRBJ2-7; no clear D. The CDR3 is 13 residues long. The V and J ends lost 5 bases and 3 bases respectively, with 11 bases between them. CDR1 and CDR2 from the germline V gene are LGHDT and YNNKEL (reference sequence). The CDR3: CASSVDGYYEQYF. In DNA, the CDR3 is TGTGCCAGCAGCGTTGACGGATACTACGAGCAGTACTTC.

This rearrangement joins TRBV7-9 to TRBJ1-2, with a weak D call TRBD1 (5 bases). CDR1 is SEHNR, CDR2 FQNEAQ, per germline (reference sequence). The CDR3 totals 15 residues. V was pared by 5 bases and J by 6 bases, with 19 bases between. The CDR3 protein is CASSLQGAMVDGYTF. As DNA, the CDR3 is TGTGCCAGCAGCCTCCAGGGTGCCATGGTCGATGGCTACACCTTC.

The gene calls are TRBV4-1 and TRBJ1-2; D unresolved. Trimming took off 0 bases at V and 4 bases at J, with 9 bases between the two ends. CDR1 is MGHRA, CDR2 YSYEKL, per germline. The CDR3 consists of 14 residues. CDR3 in amino acids: CASSQDSFFYGYTF. Written as DNA, the CDR3 is TGCGCCAGCAGCCAAGACAGCTTTTTCTATGGCTACACCTTC.

J is TRBJ1-1 and V is TRBV6-6; 7 bases match TRBD1. CDR1 and CDR2 from the germline V gene are MNHNY and SVGAGI (reference sequence). This CDR3 comprises 13 residues. V gave up 6 bases and J gave up 5 bases; unmatched junction bases: 6. The CDR3 DNA follows: TGTGCCAGCAGCCATACAGGGGTAACTGAAGCTTTCTTT. Translation: CASSHTGVTEAFF.

The J gene is TRBJ1-1, the V gene TRBV7-9; unclear D gene. The germline V gene has CDR1 SEHNR and CDR2 FQNEAQ (reference sequence). Trimming shortened V by 3 bases and J by 3 bases, and 8 bases separated the two germline ends. This CDR3 is built from 13 residues. The chain's CDR3 is CASSLSGYTEAFF. The DNA for the CDR3 is TGTGCCAGCAGCTTGAGTGGATACACTGAAGCTTTCTTT.

V and J are TRBV19 and TRBJ2-7; 8 positions match TRBD1. The V and J ends lost 4 bases and 6 bases, in that order; junction bases with no gene match: 8. CDR3 length: 14 amino acids. The germline gives CDR1 LNHDA, CDR2 SQIVND (reference sequence). CDR3 bases: TGTGCCAGTAGTAGTGGACAGGGCGCGGGCGAGCAGTACTTC. This sequence encodes CASSSGQGAGEQYF.

The V and J genes are TRBV19 and TRBJ2-2; 7 positions agree with TRBD1. J lost 1 base, V lost 7 bases, and 3 bases had no gene match. This CDR3 is built from 14 residues. CDR1 and CDR2 (germline): LNHDA, SQIVND (reference sequence). CDR3 in amino acids: CASTRTGNTGELFF. Here the CDR3 DNA reads TGTGCCAGTACCCGGACAGGGAACACCGGGGAGCTGTTTTTT.

There are a few counts of this clone. The chain has TRBV27 and TRBJ1-2, with 11 bases that match TRBD1. CDR3 length equals 15 residues. Trimming at V came to 3 bases and at J to 7 bases, leaving 7 bases not matched to a gene. Germline CDR1 MNHEY, CDR2 SMNVEV (reference sequence). The CDR3 DNA follows: TGTGCCAGCAGTTTCAGGACAGGGGGCGCCGCTGGCTACACCTTC. Protein product: CASSFRTGGAAGYTF.

The genes are TRBV4-3 and TRBJ2-3; 9 bases are a match to TRBD2. V lost 4 bases, J lost 0 bases, and 2 bases stayed unmatched. The CDR3 spans 15 residues. The germline V gene has CDR1 LGHNA and CDR2 YSLEER. CDR3 sequence: CASSPGTSSTDTQYF. CDR3 nucleotides: TGCGCCAGCAGCCCCGGGACTAGCAGCACAGATACGCAGTATTTT.

This chain connects TRBV6-1 to TRBJ1-1, with D possibly matching TRBD1 (5 bases). Per the germline V gene, CDR1 is MNHNS and CDR2 is SASEGT. The CDR3 extends over 14 amino acids. Trimming stripped 3 bases from V and 6 bases from J, with 14 bases between. The CDR3 is CASSDLRATAEAFF. CDR3 sequence (DNA): TGTGCCAGCAGTGATCTCAGGGCGACCGCTGAAGCTTTCTTT.

This clone was seen just once. This chain uses TRBV6-4 with TRBJ2-5; 7 nucleotides match TRBD2. Germline-derived CDR1 and CDR2 are MRHNA and SNTAGT. Unmatched junction bases numbered 3, after V lost 4 bases and J lost 4 bases. The length of the CDR3 is 13 residues. The CDR3 here is CASSVREGETQYF. The CDR3 DNA is TGTGCCAGCAGTGTTAGGGAGGGAGAGACCCAGTACTTC.

The CDR3 nucleotides read TGCAGTGCTTCACAGAGCCGTGAAGCTTTCTTT. Translating it yields CSASQSREAFF. The genes are TRBV20-1 and TRBJ1-1; no clear D. V was pared by 5 bases and J by 7 bases, with 11 bases between. The CDR3 contains 11 residues. From germline, CDR1 is DFQATT and CDR2 SNEGSKA (reference sequence).

V is TRBV28 and J is TRBJ1-4; no reliable D call. Per germline, CDR1 MDHEN and CDR2 SYDVKM. Trimming cost V 3 bases and J 8 bases, with 13 bases left between them. The CDR3 has 14 amino acids. The CDR3: CASSFEFLREKLFF. The CDR3 nucleotides are TGTGCCAGCAGTTTCGAGTTCCTGAGGGAAAAACTGTTTTTT.

The chain recombines TRBV5-4 with TRBJ1-3, with D hard to call. This CDR3 has 16 residues. In germline, CDR1 is SGHNT, CDR2 YYREEE (reference sequence). V lost 0 bases to trimming and J lost 0 bases, with 10 bases between them. As DNA, the CDR3 is TGTGCCAGCAGCTTGGGGGGTAAGACCTCTGGAAACACCATATATTTT. Its protein is CASSLGGKTSGNTIYF. Full variable domain (missing parts from reference TRBV5-4 and TRBJ1-3): ETGVTQSPTHLIKTRGQQVTLRCSSQSGHNTVSWYQQALGQGPQFIFQYYREEENGRGNFPPRFSGLQFPNYSSELNVNALELDDSALYLCASSLGGKTSGNTIYFGEGSWLTVV.

V and J are TRBV3-1 (or the pseudogene TRBV3-2) and TRBJ2-7; D possibly matches TRBD1 or TRBD2 (5 bases each). The CDR3 spans 16 residues. The germline V and J ends were trimmed by 4 bases and 0 bases, with 16 bases remaining between them. CDR1 and CDR2 (germline): LGHDT, YNNKEL (reference sequence). The CDR3 here is CASSPRGLTPSYEQYF. The DNA for the CDR3 is TGTGCCAGCAGCCCCCGGGGCCTTACCCCCTCCTACGAGCAGTACTTC.

In nucleotides, the CDR3 is TGTGCCAGCAGCGACGACAGGTCCGGGGGGACCCAGTACTTC. Protein: CASSDDRSGGTQYF. The chain uses TRBV6-5 and TRBJ2-5, with D tentatively TRBD1 or TRBD2 (6 bases each). Germline values: CDR1 MNHEY, CDR2 SVGAGI. The CDR3 has 14 amino acids. Trimming cost V 6 bases and J 7 bases, with 18 bases left between them.

The V and J genes are TRBV5-4 and TRBJ1-2; 9 nucleotides line up with TRBD1. This CDR3 spans 16 amino acids. The germline gives CDR1 SGHNT, CDR2 YYREEE (reference sequence). After removal of 4 bases from V and 0 bases from J, the junction contained 7 bases not matched to a gene. The CDR3 sequence is CASSLGQGRTNYGYTF. DNA of the CDR3: TGTGCCAGCAGCCTCGGACAGGGGAGGACTAACTATGGCTACACCTTC.

The chain uses TRBV4-3 and TRBJ1-2, with 7 bases fitting TRBD1. CDR1 is LGHNA, CDR2 YSLEER, per germline. Germline trimming cut 3 bases from V and 5 bases from J; bases unmatched to any gene: 9. This CDR3 is 15 amino acids long. The CDR3 region has the DNA TGCGCCAGCAGCCAGAGGGACAGACCCGTTTATGGCTACACCTTC. Encoded protein: CASSQRDRPVYGYTF.

This chain links TRBV7-2 with TRBJ1-5; the match to TRBD1 covers 7 bases. V dropped 0 bases and J dropped 7; count of bases not matched to a gene: 3. The CDR3 is 14 residues long. The V gene's germline CDR1 is SGHTA and CDR2 FQGNSA. For the CDR3, the DNA is TGTGCCAGCAGCTTAGCCACAGGGGACCAGCCCCAGCATTTT. Encoded protein: CASSLATGDQPQHF.